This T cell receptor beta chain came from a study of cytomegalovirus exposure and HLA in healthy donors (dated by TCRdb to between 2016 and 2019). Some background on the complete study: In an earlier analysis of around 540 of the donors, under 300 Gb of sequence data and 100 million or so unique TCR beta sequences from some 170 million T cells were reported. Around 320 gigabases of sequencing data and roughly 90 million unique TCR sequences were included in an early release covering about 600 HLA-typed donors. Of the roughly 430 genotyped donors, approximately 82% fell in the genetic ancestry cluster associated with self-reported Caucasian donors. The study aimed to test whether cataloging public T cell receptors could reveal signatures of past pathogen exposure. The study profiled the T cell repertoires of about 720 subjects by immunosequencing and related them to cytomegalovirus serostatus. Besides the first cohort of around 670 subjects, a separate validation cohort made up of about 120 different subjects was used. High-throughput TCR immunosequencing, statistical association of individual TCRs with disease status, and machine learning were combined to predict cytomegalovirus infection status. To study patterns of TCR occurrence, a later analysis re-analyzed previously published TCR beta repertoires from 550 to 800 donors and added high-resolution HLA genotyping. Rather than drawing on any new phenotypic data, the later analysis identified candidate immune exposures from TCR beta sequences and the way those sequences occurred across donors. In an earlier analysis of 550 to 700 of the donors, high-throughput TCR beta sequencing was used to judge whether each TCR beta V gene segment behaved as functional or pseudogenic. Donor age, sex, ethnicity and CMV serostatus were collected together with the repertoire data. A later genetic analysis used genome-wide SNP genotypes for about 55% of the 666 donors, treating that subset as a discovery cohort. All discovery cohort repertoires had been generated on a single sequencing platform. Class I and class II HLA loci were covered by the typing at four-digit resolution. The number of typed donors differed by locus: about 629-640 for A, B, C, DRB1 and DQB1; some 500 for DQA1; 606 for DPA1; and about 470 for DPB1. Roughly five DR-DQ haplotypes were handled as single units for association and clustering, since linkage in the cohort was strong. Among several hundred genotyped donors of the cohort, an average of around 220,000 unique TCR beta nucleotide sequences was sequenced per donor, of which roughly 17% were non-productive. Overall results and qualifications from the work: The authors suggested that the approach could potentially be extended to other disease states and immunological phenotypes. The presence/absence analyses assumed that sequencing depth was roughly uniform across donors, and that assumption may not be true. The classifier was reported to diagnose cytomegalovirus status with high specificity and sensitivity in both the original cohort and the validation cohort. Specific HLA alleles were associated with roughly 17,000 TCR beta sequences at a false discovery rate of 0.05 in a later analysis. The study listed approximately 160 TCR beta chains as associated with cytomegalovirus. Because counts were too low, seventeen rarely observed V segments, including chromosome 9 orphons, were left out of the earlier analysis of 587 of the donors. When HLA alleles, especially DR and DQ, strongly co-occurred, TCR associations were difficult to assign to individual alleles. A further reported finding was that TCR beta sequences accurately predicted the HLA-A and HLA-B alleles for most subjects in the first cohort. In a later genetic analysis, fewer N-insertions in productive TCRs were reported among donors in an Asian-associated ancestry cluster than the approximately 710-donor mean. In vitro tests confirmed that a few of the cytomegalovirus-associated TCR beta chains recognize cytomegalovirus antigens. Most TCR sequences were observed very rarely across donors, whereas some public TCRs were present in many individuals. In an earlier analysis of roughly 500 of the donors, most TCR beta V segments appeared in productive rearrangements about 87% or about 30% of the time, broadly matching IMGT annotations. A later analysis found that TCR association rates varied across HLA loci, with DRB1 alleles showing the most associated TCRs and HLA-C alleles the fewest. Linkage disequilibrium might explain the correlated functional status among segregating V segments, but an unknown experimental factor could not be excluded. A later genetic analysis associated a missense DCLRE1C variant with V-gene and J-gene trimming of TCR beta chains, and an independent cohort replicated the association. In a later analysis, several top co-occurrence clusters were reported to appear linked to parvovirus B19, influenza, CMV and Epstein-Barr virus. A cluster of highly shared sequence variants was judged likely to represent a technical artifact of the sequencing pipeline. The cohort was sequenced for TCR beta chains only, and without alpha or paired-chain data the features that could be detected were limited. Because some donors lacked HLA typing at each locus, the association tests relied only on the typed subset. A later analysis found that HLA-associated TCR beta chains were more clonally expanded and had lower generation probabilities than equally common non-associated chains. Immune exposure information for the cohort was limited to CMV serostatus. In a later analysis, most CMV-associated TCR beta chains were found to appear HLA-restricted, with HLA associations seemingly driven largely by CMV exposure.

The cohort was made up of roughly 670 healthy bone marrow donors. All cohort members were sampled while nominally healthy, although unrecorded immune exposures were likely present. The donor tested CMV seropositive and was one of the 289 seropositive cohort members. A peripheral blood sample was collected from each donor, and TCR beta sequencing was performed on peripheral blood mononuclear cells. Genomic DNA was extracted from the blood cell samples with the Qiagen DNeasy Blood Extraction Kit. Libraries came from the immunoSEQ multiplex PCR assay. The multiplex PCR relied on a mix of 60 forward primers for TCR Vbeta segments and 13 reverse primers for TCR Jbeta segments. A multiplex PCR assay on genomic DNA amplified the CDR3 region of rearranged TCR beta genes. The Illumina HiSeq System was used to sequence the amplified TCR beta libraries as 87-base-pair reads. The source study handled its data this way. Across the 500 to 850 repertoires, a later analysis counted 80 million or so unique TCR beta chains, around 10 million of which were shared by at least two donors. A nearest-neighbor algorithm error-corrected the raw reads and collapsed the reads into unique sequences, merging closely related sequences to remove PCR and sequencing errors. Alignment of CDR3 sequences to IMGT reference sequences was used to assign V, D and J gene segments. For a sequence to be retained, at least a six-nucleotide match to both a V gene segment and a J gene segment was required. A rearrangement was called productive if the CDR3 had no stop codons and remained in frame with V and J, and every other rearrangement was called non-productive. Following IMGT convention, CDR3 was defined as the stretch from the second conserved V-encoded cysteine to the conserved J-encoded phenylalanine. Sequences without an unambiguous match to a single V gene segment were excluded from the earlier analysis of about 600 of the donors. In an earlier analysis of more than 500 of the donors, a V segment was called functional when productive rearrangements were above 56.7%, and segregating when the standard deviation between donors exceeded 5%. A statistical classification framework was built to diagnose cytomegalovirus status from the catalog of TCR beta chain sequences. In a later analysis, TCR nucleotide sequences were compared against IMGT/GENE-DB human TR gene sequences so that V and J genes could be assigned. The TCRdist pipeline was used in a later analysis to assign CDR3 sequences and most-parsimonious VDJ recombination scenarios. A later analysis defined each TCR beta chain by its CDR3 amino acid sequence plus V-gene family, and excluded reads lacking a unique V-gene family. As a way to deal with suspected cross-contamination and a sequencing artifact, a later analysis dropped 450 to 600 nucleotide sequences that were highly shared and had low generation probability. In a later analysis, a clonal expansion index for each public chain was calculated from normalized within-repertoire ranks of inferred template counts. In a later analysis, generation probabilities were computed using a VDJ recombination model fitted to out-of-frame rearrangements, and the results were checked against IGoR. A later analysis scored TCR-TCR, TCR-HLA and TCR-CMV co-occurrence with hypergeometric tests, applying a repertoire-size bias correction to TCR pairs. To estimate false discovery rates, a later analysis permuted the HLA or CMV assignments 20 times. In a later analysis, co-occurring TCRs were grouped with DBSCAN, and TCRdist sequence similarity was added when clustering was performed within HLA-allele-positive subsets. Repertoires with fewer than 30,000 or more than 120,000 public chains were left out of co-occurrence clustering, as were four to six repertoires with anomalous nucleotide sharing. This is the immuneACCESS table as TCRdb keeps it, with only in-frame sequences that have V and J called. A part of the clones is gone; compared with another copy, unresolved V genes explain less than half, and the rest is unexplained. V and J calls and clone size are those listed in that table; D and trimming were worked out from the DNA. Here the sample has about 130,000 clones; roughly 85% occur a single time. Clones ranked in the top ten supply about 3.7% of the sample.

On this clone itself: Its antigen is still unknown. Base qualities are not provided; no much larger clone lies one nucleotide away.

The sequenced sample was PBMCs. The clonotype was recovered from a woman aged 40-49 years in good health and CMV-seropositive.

The nucleotides read TGTGCCAGCAGTTATGACATCTCCTACGAGCAGTACTTC. Translated, it reads CASSYDISYEQYF. The V gene is TRBV6-1 and the J gene is TRBJ2-7, with no D gene named confidently. Taken from cysteine to phenylalanine, the CDR3 has 13 residues. Left in the record is the CDR3 DNA by itself, 39 bases read in frame from the first base. Reading the germline V gene gives CDR1 MNHNS and CDR2 SASEGT. Trimming at the junction amounts to 5 bases on V and 0 bases on J, and the germline ends lie 8 bases apart.